Listed below are T cell receptor beta chains from one sample, sequenced in a study of human T cells and chemical hapten exposure. TCRdb re-called the RACE reads with MiXCR, one entry per CDR3 protein. In the table there are more than 85,000 distinct CDR3 sequences, about 34% of which are singletons. Source: whole blood, taken in connection with sensitization to the hapten diphenylcyclopropenone (DPC). Receptor source: a middle-aged man with alopecia areata. Some clones in this sample may be carry-over from other donors' samples. Both conserved end residues are part of each CDR3. The D gene is left open where the match is weak. Size is omitted from some rows. Given values are once, few, many or a class for expanded clones.

d_call j_call v_call clone_size cdr3_aa cdr3_nt
TRBD2 TRBJ2-2 TRBV7-2 - CASSPPSTSGNTGELFF TGTGCCAGCAGCCCCCCCTCCACTAGCGGGAACACCGGGGAGCTGTTTTTT
- TRBJ1-2 TRBV29-1 few CSVGPGPYGYTF TGCAGCGTTGGTCCGGGGCCCTATGGCTACACCTTC
- TRBJ1-1 TRBV5-1 - CASSPGTDSEAFF TGCGCCAGCAGCCCCGGGACCGACTCTGAAGCTTTCTTT
- TRBJ2-5 TRBV5-4 - CASSQERQETQYF TGTGCCAGCAGCCAAGAGAGGCAAGAGACCCAGTACTTC
- TRBJ2-3 TRBV7-7 - CASSPKLGDTQYF TGTGCTAGCAGCCCGAAATTGGGGGATACGCAGTATTTT
- TRBJ2-3 TRBV5-1 - CASSLAGQGTDTQYF TGCGCCAGCAGCTTGGCGGGGCAGGGCACAGATACGCAGTATTTT
TRBD2 TRBJ2-3 TRBV29-1 few CSVAIGRSDTQYF TGCAGCGTTGCGATCGGGAGGAGCGATACGCAGTATTTT
- TRBJ1-5 TRBV5-1 - CASSLEGGGNQPQHF TGCGCCAGCAGCTTGGAGGGGGGAGGCAATCAGCCCCAGCATTTT
TRBD2 TRBJ2-6 TRBV6-6 few CASSPQLAGALAGANVLTF TGTGCCAGCAGCCCTCAACTAGCGGGAGCTTTGGCTGGGGCCAACGTCCTGACTTTC
TRBD2 TRBJ2-1 TRBV2 - CASSPGTSTYNEQFF TGTGCCAGCAGCCCCGGGACTAGCACCTACAATGAGCAGTTCTTC
- TRBJ1-1 TRBV6-1 - CASSERGRNTEAFF TGTGCCAGCAGTGAAAGGGGTAGGAACACTGAAGCTTTCTTT
TRBD2 TRBJ2-5 TRBV20-1 many CSARTSTSENQETQYF TGCAGTGCCCGCACTAGCACTAGCGAGAATCAAGAGACCCAGTACTTC
- TRBJ2-3 TRBV6-6 - CASRSSSTDTQYF TGTGCCAGCCGGTCTTCTAGCACAGATACGCAGTATTTT
- TRBJ2-7 TRBV12-3/TRBV12-4 few CASNQLGGFDEQYF TGTGCCAGCAATCAACTGGGGGGCTTCGACGAGCAGTACTTC
TRBD2 TRBJ2-2 TRBV3-1 - CASSQLTSGRTTGELFF TGTGCCAGCAGCCAACTTACTAGCGGGAGGACCACCGGGGAGCTGTTTTTT
TRBD1 TRBJ2-6 TRBV29-1 - CSASRGRAGANVLTF TGCAGCGCTTCCAGGGGGCGGGCTGGGGCCAACGTCCTGACTTTC
- TRBJ2-4 TRBV20-1 - CSARDSRHVLAKNIQYF TGCAGTGCTAGAGATTCCAGACACGTCTTAGCCAAAAACATTCAGTACTTC
- TRBJ1-1 TRBV29-1 few CSVEKRQAHTEAFF TGCAGCGTTGAAAAACGGCAGGCGCACACTGAAGCTTTCTTT
- TRBJ2-4 TRBV5-1 few CASSRGDIQYF TGCGCCAGCAGCAGGGGAGACATTCAGTACTTC
- TRBJ2-1 TRBV7-2 - CASSPRTLRNEQFF TGTGCCAGCAGCCCGAGGACGTTAAGGAATGAGCAGTTCTTC
TRBD1 TRBJ2-6 TRBV29-1 - CSVEDPTGTGANVLTF TGCAGCGTTGAAGACCCGACAGGGACTGGGGCCAACGTCCTGACTTTC
TRBD2 TRBJ2-5 TRBV2 - CASSAGTSQETQYF TGTGCCAGCAGCGCCGGGACTAGCCAAGAGACCCAGTACTTC
- TRBJ1-3 TRBV12-3/TRBV12-4 - CASRLTGNFGNTIYF TGTGCCAGCAGGTTAACAGGAAATTTTGGAAACACCATATATTTT
- TRBJ1-4 TRBV7-8 - CASSGPGHEKLFF TGTGCCAGCAGTGGGCCGGGGCATGAAAAACTGTTTTTT
- TRBJ2-7 TRBV6-6 many CASSYRTEQYF TGTGCCAGCAGTTACCGGACGGAGCAGTACTTC
TRBD2 TRBJ2-3 TRBV4-1 few CASSQETKPFLAGGITDTQYF TGCGCCAGCAGCCAAGAAACCAAGCCCTTTCTAGCGGGAGGTATAACGGATACGCAGTATTTT
- TRBJ1-1 TRBV7-3 - CASSSDGNTEAFF TGTGCCAGCAGCTCGGACGGAAACACTGAAGCTTTCTTT
- TRBJ1-4 TRBV12-3/TRBV12-4 - CASRIGTNGKLFF TGTGCCAGCAGGATCGGGACAAACGGAAAACTGTTTTTT
TRBD2 TRBJ2-7 TRBV20-1 - CSALLAGVYEQYF TGCAGTGCTCTCTTAGCGGGAGTGTACGAGCAGTACTTC
TRBD2 TRBJ2-1 TRBV24-1 few CATREGLAESDEQFF TGTGCCACCAGGGAAGGACTAGCGGAGAGCGATGAGCAGTTCTTC
- TRBJ2-6 TRBV7-2 few CASSLGDGRSGANVLTF TGTGCCAGCAGCTTAGGTGACGGCCGCTCTGGGGCCAACGTCCTGACTTTC
- TRBJ1-6 TRBV20-1 few CSAPSSGVFGSPLHF TGCAGTGCTCCATCGTCCGGGGTTTTTGGTTCACCCCTCCACTTT
TRBD1 TRBJ2-4 TRBV28 - CASSDRVQYF TGTGCCAGCAGCGACAGGGTACAGTACTTC
TRBD2 TRBJ2-1 TRBV28 - CASSLFKRELEFF TGTGCCAGCAGTTTATTTAAGCGGGAGCTTGAGTTCTTC
TRBD1 TRBJ2-4 TRBV4-3 - CASSQTPGGQKNIQYF TGCGCCAGCAGCCAAACCCCTGGGGGACAGAAAAACATTCAGTACTTC
- TRBJ2-7 TRBV5-6 once CASSLDPGLSSYEQYF TGTGCCAGCAGCTTGGATCCGGGTTTAAGCTCCTACGAGCAGTACTTC
- TRBJ1-2 TRBV4-2 few CASSLIKAGDGYTF TGTGCCAGCAGCCTCATTAAGGCAGGGGATGGCTACACCTTC
- TRBJ2-7 TRBV24-1 - CATSTGPYEQYF TGTGCCACCAGTACAGGACCCTACGAGCAGTACTTC
TRBD1 TRBJ2-7 TRBV6-1 - CASSEARRDRDF TGTGCCAGCAGTGAAGCTAGAAGGGACAGGGACTTC
TRBD2 TRBJ2-5 TRBV4-2 - CASSQNSGSGSETQYF TGTGCCAGCAGCCAAAATAGCGGTAGCGGGAGTGAGACCCAGTACTTC
- TRBJ2-7 TRBV12-3/TRBV12-4 - CASSFNSGTREQYF TGTGCCAGCAGCTTCAATTCCGGGACACGCGAGCAGTACTTC
- TRBJ2-5 TRBV3-1 - CASSMLETQYF TGTGCCAGCAGCATGTTAGAGACCCAGTACTTC
- TRBJ2-1 TRBV12-3/TRBV12-4 - CASSSTREYGYNEQFF TGTGCCAGCAGTTCGACTCGGGAGTACGGGTACAATGAGCAGTTCTTC
TRBD2 TRBJ2-3 TRBV20-1 - CSARFETSGSTDTQYF TGCAGTGCCCGATTCGAGACTAGCGGGAGCACAGATACGCAGTATTTT
TRBD2 TRBJ2-1 TRBV6-2/TRBV6-3 - CASSYVAGVSNEQFF TGTGCCAGCAGTTACGTAGCGGGAGTGAGCAATGAGCAGTTCTTC
- TRBJ2-2 TRBV29-1 - CSVAQGGDTGELFF TGCAGCGTTGCTCAGGGTGGGGACACCGGGGAGCTGTTTTTT
- TRBJ2-7 TRBV20-1 few CSVRGQIQTYEQYF TGCAGTGTTAGAGGGCAGATACAGACCTACGAGCAGTACTTC
- TRBJ2-5 TRBV5-1 - CASSFQHIQETQYF TGCGCCAGCAGCTTCCAACACATCCAAGAGACCCAGTACTTC
TRBD1 TRBJ1-2 TRBV29-1 - CSVEGQGTIRYGYTF TGCAGCGTTGAGGGACAGGGGACGATTCGCTATGGCTACACCTTC
TRBD1 TRBJ1-6 TRBV13 many CASSLGGGTGPGDSPLHF TGTGCCAGCAGCTTAGGCGGTGGGACAGGCCCGGGGGATTCACCCCTCCACTTT
TRBD2 TRBJ2-2 TRBV19 - CASSTASSGSVFGELFF TGTGCCAGTAGTACGGCCTCTAGCGGGAGCGTCTTCGGGGAGCTGTTTTTT
- TRBJ2-1 TRBV2 few CASSYFEDNEQFF TGTGCCAGCAGTTATTTCGAGGACAATGAGCAGTTCTTC
- TRBJ2-3 TRBV5-4 few CASSGAGTSTDTQYF TGTGCCAGCAGCGGGGCCGGGACTAGCACAGATACGCAGTATTTT
- TRBJ2-3 TRBV3-1 few CASSHATDTQYF TGTGCCAGCAGCCACGCCACAGATACGCAGTATTTT